These 10 T cell receptor beta chains originate from one sample sequenced in a study of T cell repertoires in cytomegalovirus infection. TCRdb recomputed calls from the reads with MiXCR, one row per CDR3 protein. The table lists 250,000 or so distinct CDR3 sequences, over 9% of them singletons. Sequencing used PBMCs. The receptors come from a human donor in good health (CMV status not recorded). Some clones in this sample may be carry-over from other donors' samples.

This clonotype appeared a single time. The V and J genes are TRBV7-8 and TRBJ1-3; maybe TRBD1 (5 bases). V lost 6 bases and J lost 0, with 18 bases in between. The CDR3 is 17 residues long. Germline V gives CDR1 SGHVS, CDR2 FQNEAQ. The CDR3 here is CASRHGHQGSSGNTIYF. The DNA of the CDR3 is TGTGCCAGCAGACACGGACACCAAGGGAGCTCTGGAAACACCATATATTTT.

This clonotype was counted at least ten times. This chain uses TRBV7-2 with TRBJ1-5; D unclear. Deletions cut 5 bases from V and 3 bases from J, with 11 bases between. Germline V gene data show CDR1 as SGHTA and CDR2 as FQGNSA. The CDR3 is 14 amino acids. The chain's CDR3 is CASSPRLSNQPQHF. The CDR3 bases are TGTGCCAGCAGCCCGAGGTTATCCAATCAGCCCCAGCATTTT.

This clonotype was seen repeatedly, ten times or more. The chain couples TRBV19 to TRBJ2-5; D gene unclear. CDR1 and CDR2 (germline): LNHDA, SQIVND (reference sequence). V lost 4 bases and J lost 2, with 8 bases in between. This CDR3 contains 13 residues. CDR3 coding DNA: TGTGCCAGTAGTACAGACACTCAAGAGACCCAGTACTTC. It codes for CASSTDTQETQYF.

The chain joins TRBV20-1 to TRBJ1-6; possibly TRBD1 for D (5 bases). Trimming removed 0 bases from V and 7 bases from J, with 13 bases in between. CDR1 DFQATT and CDR2 SNEGSKA come from the germline V gene (reference sequence). This CDR3 spans 15 amino acids. Written as DNA, the CDR3 is TGCAGTGCTAGAGAAGGAGGGGTCGGGAATTCACCCCTCCACTTT. This gives the protein CSAREGGVGNSPLHF.

In its sample, this clonotype was seen a few times. Here the CDR3 reads CASSFSGLLDNEQFF. CDR3 coding DNA: TGTGCCAGCAGTTTTAGCGGACTGCTAGACAATGAGCAGTTCTTC. The V call is TRBV5-4, the J call TRBJ2-1, with a weak D call TRBD2 (6 bases). Trimming took 5 bases from V and 5 from J, leaving 17 bases between them. The CDR3 is 15 residues long. Looked up from germline, CDR1 is SGHNT and CDR2 is YYREEE (reference sequence).

This clonotype turned up a few times. V and J are TRBV6-2 or TRBV6-3 and TRBJ2-7; D not resolved. This CDR3 has 11 amino acids. Germline-derived CDR1 and CDR2 are MNHEY and SVGEGT. V was clipped by 6 bases and J by 4 bases, with 7 bases between them. As DNA, the CDR3 is TGTGCCAGCAGGAACTTTTACGAGCAGTACTTC. Translated, it gives CASRNFYEQYF.

This clonotype occurred many times. The chain is built from TRBV7-2 and TRBJ2-3, with D perhaps TRBD2 (5 bases). Trimming pared 4 bases from V and 4 bases from J, leaving 12 bases between. Germline lookup yields CDR1 SGHTA and CDR2 FQGNSA. The CDR3 loop spans 14 amino acids. The CDR3 sequence: CASSSGINPDTQYF. The CDR3 bases are TGTGCCAGCAGCTCGGGAATCAATCCAGATACGCAGTATTTT.

The genes are TRBV14 and TRBJ1-3; D unresolved. The CDR3 spans 17 residues. Trimming pared 0 bases from V and 0 bases from J, leaving 12 bases between. Germline V gives CDR1 SGHDN, CDR2 FVKESK. This CDR3 reads CASSQDRLTSSGNTIYF. The CDR3 nucleotides are TGTGCCAGCAGCCAAGATCGGTTAACAAGCTCTGGAAACACCATATATTTT.

Concerning this clonotype: This may be a read error: a much more frequent sequence differs by one nucleotide. The chain carries TRBV15 and TRBJ2-5; 12 bases are shared with TRBD2. The germline gives CDR1 LNHNV, CDR2 YYDKDF (reference sequence). The V and J ends lost 5 bases and 4 bases, in that order; junction bases with no gene match: 5. CDR3 length: 15 residues. In DNA, the CDR3 is TGTGCCACCAGCCCTAGCGGGGGGGCCGGAGAGACCCAGTACTTC. It is translated as CATSPSGGAGETQYF. Supplemented by reference TRBV15 and TRBJ2-5, the full variable domain reads DAMVIQNPRYQVTQFGKPVTLSCSQTLNHNVMYWYQQKSSQAPKLLFHYYDKDFNNEADTPDNFQSRRPNTSFCFLDIRSPGLGDTAMYLCATSPSGGAGETQYFGPGTRLLVL.

The chain recombines TRBV2 with TRBJ2-5; D is unclear. CDR3 length: 12 residues. Germline CDR1 and CDR2: SNHLY and FYNNEI. The germline V and J ends were trimmed by 2 bases and 4 bases, with 5 bases remaining between them. DNA of the CDR3: TGTGCCAGCAGTGAAAGAAGAGAGACCCAGTACTTC. Translating it yields CASSERRETQYF.